A selection of T cell receptor beta chains follows, all from one sample in a study of T cells in Graves' hyperthyroidism and ophthalmopathy. MiXCR was run by TCRdb on the multiplex PCR reads, yielding one entry per CDR3 protein. The sample consists of about 350,000 distinct CDR3 sequences, around 13% of them appearing once. The sample consisted of blood. The origin of the receptors is a woman under 40 with Graves' hyperthyroidism. Both conserved end residues are part of each CDR3. The D gene is left open where the match is weak. Not all rows give a size; the values are once, few, many and, for expanded clones, a class.

many	TRBJ1-5	.	TRBV2	CASSDRVRGIRNQPQHF	TGTGCCAGCAGTGACAGGGTGAGGGGTATAAGGAATCAGCCCCAGCATTTT
many	TRBJ2-3	.	TRBV6-2/TRBV6-3	CASSPQITDTQYF	TGTGCCAGCAGTCCCCAGATCACAGATACGCAGTATTTT
.	TRBJ2-3	TRBD2	TRBV19	CASTPTGGGIALDTQYF	TGTGCCAGTACTCCAACCGGGGGGGGGATTGCCTTAGATACGCAGTATTTT
many	TRBJ2-2	TRBD2	TRBV19	CASRAGGTGELFF	TGTGCCAGTAGAGCGGGAGGAACCGGGGAGCTGTTTTTT
many	TRBJ2-5	.	TRBV12-3/TRBV12-4	CASSFSVETQYF	TGTGCCAGCAGTTTTTCTGTAGAGACCCAGTACTTC
many	TRBJ2-3	.	TRBV20-1	CSAEKTIPRTDTQYF	TGCAGTGCGGAAAAGACGATCCCTCGCACAGATACGCAGTATTTT
few	TRBJ1-3	.	TRBV30	CAWSAGQTSGNTIYF	TGTGCCTGGAGTGCTGGACAGACCTCTGGAAACACCATATATTTT
many	TRBJ1-2	TRBD1	TRBV28	CASSQDRGYGYTF	TGTGCCAGCAGCCAGGACAGGGGTTATGGCTACACCTTC
.	TRBJ1-4	.	TRBV4-1	CASSDGRNLRKLFF	TGCGCCAGCAGCGATGGACGGAACCTAAGAAAACTGTTTTTT
many	TRBJ1-3	.	TRBV28	CASSTTGTGNTIYF	TGTGCCAGCAGCACAACAGGGACTGGAAACACCATATATTTT
.	TRBJ2-2	.	TRBV20-1	CSARRMVPNSYTGELFF	TGCAGTGCTAGACGAATGGTGCCGAATAGCTATACCGGGGAGCTGTTTTTT
many	TRBJ1-2	.	TRBV28	CASSLAQGRRYYGYTF	TGTGCCAGCAGCCTCGCCCAGGGACGGAGGTACTATGGCTACACCTTC
.	TRBJ1-5	.	TRBV19	CASRHAGNQPQHF	TGTGCCAGTAGACACGCTGGGAACCAGCCCCAGCATTTT
.	TRBJ2-7	TRBD1	TRBV5-6	CASTPGQGAYEQYF	TGTGCCAGCACCCCGGGACAGGGGGCCTACGAGCAGTACTTC